The next 24 T cell receptor beta chains were all read from a single sample in a study of blood T cell repertoires in COVID-19. Data came from immunoSEQ multiplex PCR; TCRdb stores just in-frame clones and leaves some out. The sample consists of about 140,000 clones, roughly 86% of them appearing once. Material for sequencing was peripheral blood. Every receptor here comes from a woman aged 55-69 years with acute or convalescent COVID-19.

The rearrangement links TRBV11-3 to TRBJ1-1, with D unresolved. The germline V gene has CDR1 SGHNT and CDR2 YENEEA. The CDR3 consists of 15 residues. Trimming pared 0 bases from V and 0 bases from J, leaving 8 bases between. In DNA form, the CDR3 reads TGTGCCAGCAGCTTAGAGGGCCGAATGAACACTGAAGCTTTCTTT. It codes for CASSLEGRMNTEAFF.

The DNA of the CDR3 is TGTGCCAGCAGACCGGGACAGGGAGGTTCACCCCTCCACTTT. Translating gives CASRPGQGGSPLHF. The chain is built from TRBV28 and TRBJ1-6; TRBD1 matches 9 bases. The germline CDR1 and CDR2 sequences are MDHEN and SYDVKM. The CDR3 loop spans 14 amino acids. The V gene end was trimmed by 6 bases and the J gene end by 9 bases; junction bases not matched to a gene: 6.

V usage is TRBV5-1 and J usage is TRBJ2-5; D may be TRBD1 (6 bases). Per germline, CDR1 SGHRS and CDR2 YFSETQ. CDR3 size: 16 residues. V shed 0 bases and J shed 1 base, with 13 bases lying between them. The CDR3 protein is CASSLDRVGAQETQYF. CDR3 nucleotide sequence: TGCGCCAGCAGCTTGGACAGGGTGGGGGCCCAAGAGACCCAGTACTTC.

The chain couples TRBV19 to TRBJ1-5, with D tentatively TRBD1 (5 bases). CDR1 LNHDA and CDR2 SQIVND come from the germline V gene (reference sequence). The CDR3 is made up of 15 amino acids. The V end lost 0 bases, the J end lost 6 bases, and 12 bases lay between the germline ends. CDR3 loop: CASSIDRVPPQPQHF. The DNA of the CDR3 is TGTGCCAGTAGTATAGACAGGGTACCTCCTCAGCCCCAGCATTTT.

The rearrangement joins TRBV27 to TRBJ1-1; 9 bases match TRBD1. V gave up 6 bases and J gave up 0 bases; unmatched junction bases: 2. Germline lookup yields CDR1 MNHEY and CDR2 SMNVEV (reference sequence). This CDR3 has 14 residues. The CDR3 DNA sequence: TGTGCCAGCAGGGACAGGGGAATGAACACTGAAGCTTTCTTT. This encodes CASRDRGMNTEAFF.

The chain has TRBV6-5 and TRBJ1-6; 8 positions match TRBD1. Germline V gene sequence: CDR1 MNHEY, CDR2 SVGAGI. This CDR3 contains 14 residues. The ends lost 6 bases at V and 7 bases at J; junction bases unmatched: 5. The CDR3 protein is CASRGGTGNSPLHF. CDR3 DNA: TGTGCCAGCAGGGGGGGGACAGGAAATTCACCCCTCCACTTT.

The chain joins TRBV9 to TRBJ1-4, with D tentatively TRBD1 (6 bases). With 0 bases removed from V and 8 bases from J, the gap between germline ends came to 14 bases. Germline CDR1 is SGDLS and CDR2 is YYNGEE. CDR3 length: 15 residues. This CDR3 reads CASSVDLGGEEKLFF. In DNA form, the CDR3 reads TGTGCCAGCAGCGTAGACCTAGGGGGGGAAGAAAAACTGTTTTTT. Supplemented by reference TRBV9 and TRBJ1-4, the full variable domain reads DSGVTQTPKHLITATGQRVTLRCSPRSGDLSVYWYQQSLDQGLQFLIQYYNGEERAKGNILERFSAQQFPDLHSELNLSSLELGDSALYFCASSVDLGGEEKLFFGSGTQLSVL.

This rearrangement joins TRBV5-1 to TRBJ2-7; 7 nucleotides align to TRBD1. The CDR3 runs to 13 residues. V lost 0 bases to trimming and J lost 9 bases; unmatched junction nucleotides: 6. CDR1 and CDR2 from the germline V gene are SGHRS and YFSETQ. In DNA, the CDR3 is TGCGCCAGCAGCTTGGAGGGGACAGACAGGCAGTACTTC. Amino acids: CASSLEGTDRQYF.

This chain joins TRBV6-4 and TRBJ2-2, with 7 bases that match TRBD2. The CDR3 contains 14 residues. V shed 2 bases and J 7 bases; nucleotides not matched to a gene: 4. Germline assignment: CDR1 MRHNA and CDR2 SNTAGT. The CDR3 here is CASSDQAGIGELFF. The CDR3 nucleotides read TGTGCCAGCAGTGACCAAGCGGGAATCGGGGAGCTGTTTTTT.

This clone was picked up one time. This sequence joins TRBV19 and TRBJ2-1; a possible D gene is TRBD1 (6 bases). CDR1 is LNHDA, CDR2 SQIVND, per germline (reference sequence). This CDR3 is 13 amino acids long. V lost 0 bases and J 12 bases, leaving 12 bases between the germline ends. The CDR3 here is CASSIDQAGVQFF. CDR3 nucleotides: TGTGCCAGTAGTATAGATCAGGCAGGGGTGCAGTTCTTC.

J is TRBJ1-5 and V is TRBV7-2, with 8 bases fitting TRBD1. The CDR3 sequence is 15 residues long. Trimming removed 0 bases from V and 7 bases from J; junction bases left unmatched: 5. The germline V gene encodes CDR1 SGHTA and CDR2 FQGNSA. This CDR3 reads CASSLAPQGAQPQHF. DNA for the CDR3: TGTGCCAGCAGCTTAGCCCCCCAGGGGGCCCAGCCCCAGCATTTT. Complete variable domain (other parts from reference TRBV7-2 and TRBJ1-5): GAGVSQSPSNKVTEKGKDVELRCDPISGHTALYWYRQSLGQGLEFLIYFQGNSAPDKSGLPSDRFSAERTGGSVSTLTIQRTQQEDSAVYLCASSLAPQGAQPQHFGDGTRLSIL.

This CDR3 is CASSLLIHRGGTGELFF. CDR3 coding DNA: TGTGCCAGCAGCTTACTGATTCACAGGGGTGGCACCGGGGAGCTGTTTTTT. This chain links TRBV7-6 with TRBJ2-2; 7 nucleotides agree with TRBD1. The CDR3 has 17 amino acids. From germline, CDR1 is SGHVS and CDR2 FNYEAQ. J lost 4 bases, V lost 2 bases, and 10 bases had no gene match.

The chain recombines TRBV4-2 with TRBJ2-7, with 9 bases lining up with TRBD1. V lost 0 bases to trimming and J lost 13 bases; unmatched junction nucleotides: 10. Germline V CDR1 and CDR2: LGHNA, YNFKEQ. The CDR3 has 14 amino acids. This CDR3 reads CASSQDRDREKFYF. CDR3 DNA: TGTGCCAGCAGCCAAGATAGGGACAGGGAAAAATTCTACTTC.

In its sample, this clone was seen once. The CDR3 DNA is TGTGCCAGCAGAGTTGAACAGGGATACCAAGAGACCCAGTACTTC. Encoded protein: CASRVEQGYQETQYF. The V gene is TRBV27, the J gene TRBJ2-5, with D perhaps TRBD1 (6 bases). This CDR3 comprises 15 residues. Trimming removed 6 bases from V and 0 bases from J, with 14 bases in between. Germline CDR1 is MNHEY and CDR2 is SMNVEV (reference sequence).

V is TRBV7-2 and J is TRBJ1-3; D call uncertain. The CDR3 runs to 14 residues. The V gene's germline CDR1 is SGHTA and CDR2 FQGNSA. V lost 0 bases to trimming and J lost 4 bases, with 7 bases between them. The CDR3 here is CASSLAGFGNTIYF. DNA of the CDR3: TGTGCCAGCAGCTTAGCCGGGTTCGGAAACACCATATATTTT.

Of note for this clone: Other DNA sequences from this sample encode an identical CDR3 as well. The V call is TRBV6-5, the J call TRBJ2-1; D not certain. The CDR3 extends over 11 amino acids. Germline loops: CDR1 MNHEY, CDR2 SVGAGI. Trimming took 6 bases from V and 7 from J, leaving 7 bases between them. In nucleotides, the CDR3 is TGTGCCAGCAGCCGGTCGAATGAGCAGTTCTTC. This codes for CASSRSNEQFF.

The chain carries TRBV6-5 and TRBJ1-3, with D maybe TRBD1 (5 bases). V gave up 2 bases and J gave up 3 bases, with 11 bases separating them. The CDR3 runs to 15 residues. The germline V gene has CDR1 MNHEY and CDR2 SVGAGI. CDR3 protein: CASSYPGLFGNTIYF. The CDR3, as DNA: TGTGCCAGCAGTTACCCGGGACTTTTTGGAAACACCATATATTTT.

The chain carries TRBV2 and TRBJ2-5; no reliable D call. This CDR3 contains 14 residues. The V end lost 8 bases, the J end lost 4 bases, and 17 bases lay between the germline ends. The V gene's germline CDR1 is SNHLY and CDR2 FYNNEI. The CDR3 is CASGEPSLAETQYF. In DNA, the CDR3 is TGTGCCAGCGGAGAACCCAGTCTTGCAGAGACCCAGTACTTC.

V is TRBV3-1 (or the pseudogene TRBV3-2) and J is TRBJ1-4; no clear D. The germline V gene has CDR1 LGHDT and CDR2 YNNKEL (reference sequence). The V end lost 1 base, the J end lost 5 bases, and 5 bases lay between the germline ends. The CDR3 contains 13 residues. CDR3 sequence (DNA): TGTGCCAGCAGCCAAGTCTTGAATGAAAAACTGTTTTTT. It translates to CASSQVLNEKLFF.

The chain recombines TRBV7-3 with TRBJ1-1; D is unclear. Trimming cost V 4 bases and J 3 bases, with 9 bases left between them. Germline V gene lookup returns CDR1 SGHTA and CDR2 FQGTGA. This CDR3 is 13 amino acids long. This CDR3 reads CASSSAAYTEAFF. The CDR3 bases are TGTGCCAGCAGCTCCGCTGCGTACACTGAAGCTTTCTTT.

The V call is TRBV4-1, the J call TRBJ1-5; D is unresolved. The CDR3 runs to 13 residues. Germline values: CDR1 MGHRA, CDR2 YSYEKL. The V end was cut by 4 bases, the J end by 11 bases, with 15 bases between. The CDR3 DNA reads TGCGCCAGCAGCCCCTACACGGGAGTAGCCCAGCATTTT. It specifies CASSPYTGVAQHF.

This clone turned up a few times. This rearrangement joins TRBV4-3 to TRBJ2-7; a possible D gene is TRBD1 (6 bases). The V end lost 0 bases, the J end lost 3 bases, and 12 bases lay between the germline ends. This CDR3 has 15 residues. CDR1 and CDR2 from the germline V gene are LGHNA and YSLEER. CDR3 bases: TGCGCCAGCAGCCAAGATGCCCAGGGGCTCTACGAGCAGTACTTC. Encoded protein: CASSQDAQGLYEQYF.

This sequence joins TRBV5-1 and TRBJ2-3, with 9 bases fitting TRBD2. The J segment lost 0 bases and the V segment lost 2 bases, leaving 13 bases of the junction unmatched. This CDR3 is 19 amino acids long. CDR1 is SGHRS and CDR2 is YFSETQ in the germline V gene. In DNA form, the CDR3 reads TGCGCCAGCAGCTTTAACGGCCACCAGAGCGGGGGGAGCACAGATACGCAGTATTTT. This translates into CASSFNGHQSGGSTDTQYF.

This sequence joins TRBV6-2 or TRBV6-3 and TRBJ2-1; TRBD1 matches at 11 bases. The CDR3 loop spans 19 amino acids. Looked up from germline, CDR1 is MNHEY and CDR2 is SVGEGT. The ends lost 0 bases at V and 5 bases at J; junction bases unmatched: 12. The CDR3 spells CASSYSGTGGPRTHNEQFF. Here the CDR3 DNA reads TGTGCCAGCAGTTACTCCGGGACAGGGGGACCGAGGACCCACAATGAGCAGTTCTTC.